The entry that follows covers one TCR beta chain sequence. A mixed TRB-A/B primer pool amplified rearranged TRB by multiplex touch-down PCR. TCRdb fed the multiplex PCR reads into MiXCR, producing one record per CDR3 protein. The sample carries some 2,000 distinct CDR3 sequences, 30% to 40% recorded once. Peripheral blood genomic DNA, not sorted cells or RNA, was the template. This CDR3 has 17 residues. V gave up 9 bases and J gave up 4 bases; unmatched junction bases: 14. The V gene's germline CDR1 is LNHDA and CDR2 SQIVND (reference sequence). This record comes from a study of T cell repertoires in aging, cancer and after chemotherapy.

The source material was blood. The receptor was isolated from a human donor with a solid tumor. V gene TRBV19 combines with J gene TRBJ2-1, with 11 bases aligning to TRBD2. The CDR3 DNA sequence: TGTGCCAGCGCTCAGCGCCCTGGGACTAGCGGATACAATGAGCAGTTCTTC. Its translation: CASAQRPGTSGYNEQFF.